What follows is one T cell receptor beta chain and its context. Its antigen is not known. Lactation, pregnancy, other autoimmune disease or uncontrolled infection excluded patients. This sample is drawn from a study of T cells in Graves' hyperthyroidism and ophthalmopathy. CDR1 MDHEN and CDR2 SYDVKM come from the germline V gene. This CDR3 comprises 15 residues. The trim removed 11 bases at V and 5 bases at J, leaving 12 bases unmatched. Authors of the study amplified TCR beta CDR3 regions from RNA transcripts. Researchers ran a first-round RT-PCR on the TCR CDR3 using the HTBI primer set. A single record per CDR3 protein comes from TCRdb applying MiXCR to the multiplex PCR reads. The sample has 200,000 to 250,000 distinct CDR3 sequences, about a sixth seen once. Regarding the study as a whole: Researchers found most expanded thyroid clonotypes above 0.001 in blood as well.

This receptor was taken from a woman under 30 with Graves' ophthalmopathy. This chain connects TRBV28 to TRBJ2-2; the match to TRBD2 covers 9 bases. Sequences were obtained from blood. The CDR3 spells CAGRSGTSSTGELFF. The DNA for the CDR3 is TGTGCCGGTCGGTCCGGGACTAGCTCGACCGGGGAGCTGTTTTTT.